Listed below are T cell receptor beta chains from one sample, sequenced in a study of T-cell reconstitution after alpha-beta-depleted transplantation in children. TCRdb ran MiXCR on the PCR reads and lists one entry per CDR3 protein. Altogether about 360,000 distinct CDR3 sequences are present, about an eighth being singletons, with the ten largest covering about 4%. Sample: PBMCs, taken from the stem cell graft. Receptors were obtained from a human donor who donated a stem cell graft to a child with Fanconi anemia. The CDR3 runs from the conserved cysteine through the conserved F or W. A D gene is named only where the DNA matches it firmly. Clone sizes are given selectively: once, few, many, or a class where the clone is expanded.

D: TRBD1; V: TRBV5-6; size: -; J: TRBJ1-1; DNA: TGTGCCAGCAGCGCACAGGGGGCGCGGGGAACTGAAGCTTTCTTT; CDR3: CASSAQGARGTEAFF
D: TRBD1; V: TRBV12-3/TRBV12-4; size: -; J: TRBJ2-7; DNA: TGTGCCAGCAGTAAGGGGGACAGCTCCTACGAGCAGTACTTC; CDR3: CASSKGDSSYEQYF
D: TRBD1; V: TRBV29-1; size: many; J: TRBJ2-1; DNA: TGCAGCGGGTTCGGGACAGGGGCATGGGGACAGTTCTTC; CDR3: CSGFGTGAWGQFF
D: -; V: TRBV20-1; size: few; J: TRBJ2-3; DNA: TGCAGTGCCACCGCACCAGGACAGATAGTCACAGATACGCAGTATTTT; CDR3: CSATAPGQIVTDTQYF
D: TRBD1; V: TRBV12-3/TRBV12-4; size: many; J: TRBJ1-4; DNA: TGTGCCAGCAAGCTACAGGGGGGCCGATGGAATGAAAAACTGTTTTTT; CDR3: CASKLQGGRWNEKLFF
D: -; V: TRBV20-1; size: -; J: TRBJ1-1; DNA: TGCAGTGCTAGAGTAAGGGAAGTAATGAACACTGAAGCTTTCTTT; CDR3: CSARVREVMNTEAFF
D: TRBD2; V: TRBV7-8; size: few; J: TRBJ2-3; DNA: TGTGCCAGCAGCCACCGGATAGCGGGGACAGATACGCAGTATTTT; CDR3: CASSHRIAGTDTQYF
D: -; V: TRBV29-1; size: few; J: TRBJ1-2; DNA: TGCAGCGTTGATGCGGCAGGGAGTAAGCAAGGCTACACCTTC; CDR3: CSVDAAGSKQGYTF
D: -; V: TRBV10-3; size: -; J: TRBJ2-1; DNA: TGTGCCATCAGTGAGCCCAGACTAGTTATTGGGTTCTTC; CDR3: CAISEPRLVIGFF
D: TRBD2; V: TRBV28; size: -; J: TRBJ2-4; DNA: TGTGCCAGCAGTTTATCTGGACTAGCGGGATCGATAGCCAAAAACATTCAGTACTTC; CDR3: CASSLSGLAGSIAKNIQYF
D: -; V: TRBV5-5; size: few; J: TRBJ2-3; DNA: TGTGCCAGCAGTTCACTAGGACCCCGCGATACGCAGTATTTT; CDR3: CASSSLGPRDTQYF
D: -; V: TRBV3-1; size: few; J: TRBJ1-4; DNA: TGTGCCAGCAGCGATCGCTTGGTCACCGAAAAACTGTTTTTT; CDR3: CASSDRLVTEKLFF
D: -; V: TRBV6-5; size: -; J: TRBJ2-3; DNA: TGTGCCAGCAGTTACCATGACCTGGAAACAGATACGCAGTATTTT; CDR3: CASSYHDLETDTQYF
D: -; V: TRBV5-1; size: many; J: TRBJ1-1; DNA: TGCGCCAGCAGCTTCCGGGGGCAGACTGAAGCTTTCTTT; CDR3: CASSFRGQTEAFF
D: -; V: TRBV6-1; size: -; J: TRBJ2-1; DNA: TGTGCCAGCAGAACCAGGAGGAGGGGCCCTTACAATGAGCAGTTCTTC; CDR3: CASRTRRRGPYNEQFF
D: -; V: TRBV7-2; size: many; J: TRBJ2-2; DNA: TGTGCCAGCAGCTTACGGCAGGGTCACACCGGGGAGCTGTTTTTT; CDR3: CASSLRQGHTGELFF
D: -; V: TRBV29-1; size: many; J: TRBJ2-1; DNA: TGCAGCGTTGAATGGGGGCGCAATGAGCAGTTCTTC; CDR3: CSVEWGRNEQFF
D: TRBD2; V: TRBV20-1; size: -; J: TRBJ2-7; DNA: TGCAGTGCTAGAGATATCCTAGCGGGGACCCACGAGCAGTACTTC; CDR3: CSARDILAGTHEQYF
D: TRBD1; V: TRBV27; size: many; J: TRBJ2-5; DNA: TGTGCCAGCGGTAGACAGGGGGGTAGAGAGACCCAGTACTTC; CDR3: CASGRQGGRETQYF
D: TRBD1; V: TRBV20-1; size: -; J: TRBJ1-5; DNA: TGCAGTGCTAGAGAATGGGACAGGGGAAGCAATCAGCCCCAGCATTTT; CDR3: CSAREWDRGSNQPQHF
D: -; V: TRBV20-1; size: few; J: TRBJ2-1; DNA: TGCAGTGCGCCTTACTACAATGAGCAGTTCTTC; CDR3: CSAPYYNEQFF
D: -; V: TRBV6-5; size: many; J: TRBJ1-4; DNA: TGTGCCAGCAGTTACTATTCTGACAGGCCTGATGAAAAACTGTTTTTT; CDR3: CASSYYSDRPDEKLFF
D: -; V: TRBV19; size: -; J: TRBJ2-5; DNA: TGTGCCAGTAGTATCAAGGGGGTCGAGGGAGAGACCCAGTACTTC; CDR3: CASSIKGVEGETQYF
D: TRBD1; V: TRBV3-1; size: -; J: TRBJ1-1; DNA: TGTGCCAGCTCACGGACAGGGGGCGAGGCTGAAGCTTTCTTT; CDR3: CASSRTGGEAEAFF
D: -; V: TRBV4-2; size: many; J: TRBJ1-2; DNA: TGTGCCAGCAGCCAAGAGTTAGGCGTTCTTGGCTATGGCTACACCTTC; CDR3: CASSQELGVLGYGYTF
D: -; V: TRBV12-3/TRBV12-4; size: many; J: TRBJ2-2; DNA: TGTGCCAGCAGAACGGGAACAACGACCGGGGAGCTGTTTTTT; CDR3: CASRTGTTTGELFF
D: -; V: TRBV7-2; size: -; J: TRBJ1-5; DNA: TGTGCCAGCAGCTTAGCTTCAGAGCAGCCCCAGCATTTT; CDR3: CASSLASEQPQHF
D: -; V: TRBV7-9; size: few; J: TRBJ2-7; DNA: TGTGCCAGCAGCTCCTTTACAGGGAGCTCCTACGAGCAGTACTTC; CDR3: CASSSFTGSSYEQYF
D: TRBD1; V: TRBV11-2; size: many; J: TRBJ1-3; DNA: TGTGCCAGCAGCTTAGTAGGGACAGGCGTAAGCTCTGGAAACACCATATATTTT; CDR3: CASSLVGTGVSSGNTIYF
D: -; V: TRBV12-3/TRBV12-4; size: many; J: TRBJ1-5; DNA: TGTGCCAGCAGGGACGGGAGGGGCGATCAGCCCCAGCATTTT; CDR3: CASRDGRGDQPQHF
D: TRBD1; V: TRBV15; size: -; J: TRBJ2-7; DNA: TGTGCCACCAGCTTACGGACAGGGGTCTACGAGCAGTACTTC; CDR3: CATSLRTGVYEQYF
D: -; V: TRBV5-1; size: many; J: TRBJ2-3; DNA: TGCGCCAGCAGCTTCGGACAGTCAAGCACAGATACGCAGTATTTT; CDR3: CASSFGQSSTDTQYF
D: -; V: TRBV5-1; size: many; J: TRBJ2-3; DNA: TGCGCCAGCAGCTTGCAGGGGTCGGATACGCAGTATTTT; CDR3: CASSLQGSDTQYF
D: -; V: TRBV10-1; size: -; J: TRBJ1-2; DNA: TGCGCCGGTCCGCAGGGACAAAGGGGCTACACCTTC; CDR3: CAGPQGQRGYTF
D: -; V: TRBV18; size: many; J: TRBJ2-5; DNA: TGTGCCAGCTCACCAGTAGGAGAGACCCAGTACTTC; CDR3: CASSPVGETQYF
D: -; V: TRBV13; size: -; J: TRBJ1-6; DNA: TGTGCCAGCAGCACACGACGGGGTTCACCCCTCCACTTT; CDR3: CASSTRRGSPLHF
D: -; V: TRBV13; size: -; J: TRBJ1-4; DNA: TGTGCCAGCAGCTTAGGACGCGTGGGAAAACTGTTTTTT; CDR3: CASSLGRVGKLFF
D: TRBD2; V: TRBV18; size: -; J: TRBJ2-1; DNA: TGTGCCAGCTCACCGGGACTAGCGGGGGATAACAATGAGCAGTTCTTC; CDR3: CASSPGLAGDNNEQFF
D: TRBD1; V: TRBV12-3/TRBV12-4; size: many; J: TRBJ2-2; DNA: TGTGCCTTCCGTAAGGGACAGGGGGCCGGCGGGGAGCTGTTTTTT; CDR3: CAFRKGQGAGGELFF
D: -; V: TRBV4-3; size: -; J: TRBJ1-5; DNA: TGCGCCAGCAGCCAGTCGTGGGGGGCGGCTCAGCCCCAGCATTTT; CDR3: CASSQSWGAAQPQHF
D: TRBD1; V: TRBV6-1; size: many; J: TRBJ1-2; DNA: TGTGCCAGCAGTGAAATTGGACAGGGGGATGGCTACACCTTC; CDR3: CASSEIGQGDGYTF
D: -; V: TRBV12-3/TRBV12-4; size: few; J: TRBJ2-2; DNA: TGTGCCAGCAGTTTAGGGGGGGAGACCGGGGAGCTGTTTTTT; CDR3: CASSLGGETGELFF
D: -; V: TRBV6-5; size: many; J: TRBJ2-2; DNA: TGTGCCAGCACTTACAGCACCGGGGAGCTGTTTTTT; CDR3: CASTYSTGELFF
D: -; V: TRBV20-1; size: few; J: TRBJ2-1; DNA: TGCAGTGCAGCGACAAGGCTGGGGGAGCAGTTCTTC; CDR3: CSAATRLGEQFF
D: TRBD1; V: TRBV10-3; size: many; J: TRBJ2-3; DNA: TGTGCCATCGGACAGGGTGGCACAGATACGCAGTATTTT; CDR3: CAIGQGGTDTQYF
D: -; V: TRBV9; size: -; J: TRBJ1-1; DNA: TGTGCCAGCAGCGTAGGTTCAGGTGGGGTAGGTGAAGCTTTCTTT; CDR3: CASSVGSGGVGEAFF
D: -; V: TRBV11-2; size: -; J: TRBJ2-2; DNA: TGTGCCAGCAGCCAGGTGACTACGGAGCTGTTTTTT; CDR3: CASSQVTTELFF
D: TRBD2; V: TRBV20-1; size: few; J: TRBJ2-3; DNA: TGCAGTGCCTCTCCCCTGCGGGAGGCAGATACGCAGTATTTT; CDR3: CSASPLREADTQYF
D: -; V: TRBV14; size: -; J: TRBJ2-3; DNA: TGTGCCAGCAGCCAACGCCTCACAGATACGCAGTATTTT; CDR3: CASSQRLTDTQYF
D: TRBD1; V: TRBV7-2; size: -; J: TRBJ1-6; DNA: TGTGCCAGCAGCCCTTGGACAGGGCGGGATTCACCCCTCCACTTT; CDR3: CASSPWTGRDSPLHF
D: -; V: TRBV5-1; size: -; J: TRBJ1-2; DNA: TGCGCCAGCAGAGAACCTGGAGGATATGGCTACACCTTC; CDR3: CASREPGGYGYTF
D: -; V: TRBV12-3/TRBV12-4; size: many; J: TRBJ2-3; DNA: TGTGCCAGCAGTTTAGAAAGGGCCGGAGAGGGAGATACGCAGTATTTT; CDR3: CASSLERAGEGDTQYF
D: TRBD2; V: TRBV28; size: few; J: TRBJ2-5; DNA: TGTGCCAGCAGTTTATCTGGGCCGGGAGGAGAGACCCAGTACTTC; CDR3: CASSLSGPGGETQYF
D: -; V: TRBV12-3/TRBV12-4; size: many; J: TRBJ2-3; DNA: TGTGCCAGCAGTTCTAGGACTTTCGCAGATACGCAGTATTTT; CDR3: CASSSRTFADTQYF
D: -; V: TRBV5-1; size: few; J: TRBJ2-3; DNA: TGCGCCAGCAGCCGGGGCCTTCTGGGTACGCAGTATTTT; CDR3: CASSRGLLGTQYF
D: -; V: TRBV5-1; size: -; J: TRBJ2-1; DNA: TGCGCCAGCGCCGATGAGAGGCTTAATGAGCAGTTCTTC; CDR3: CASADERLNEQFF
D: TRBD1; V: TRBV12-3/TRBV12-4; size: -; J: TRBJ2-7; DNA: TGTGCCAGCAGAGGGACAGGGCCCACCTACGAGCAGTACTTC; CDR3: CASRGTGPTYEQYF